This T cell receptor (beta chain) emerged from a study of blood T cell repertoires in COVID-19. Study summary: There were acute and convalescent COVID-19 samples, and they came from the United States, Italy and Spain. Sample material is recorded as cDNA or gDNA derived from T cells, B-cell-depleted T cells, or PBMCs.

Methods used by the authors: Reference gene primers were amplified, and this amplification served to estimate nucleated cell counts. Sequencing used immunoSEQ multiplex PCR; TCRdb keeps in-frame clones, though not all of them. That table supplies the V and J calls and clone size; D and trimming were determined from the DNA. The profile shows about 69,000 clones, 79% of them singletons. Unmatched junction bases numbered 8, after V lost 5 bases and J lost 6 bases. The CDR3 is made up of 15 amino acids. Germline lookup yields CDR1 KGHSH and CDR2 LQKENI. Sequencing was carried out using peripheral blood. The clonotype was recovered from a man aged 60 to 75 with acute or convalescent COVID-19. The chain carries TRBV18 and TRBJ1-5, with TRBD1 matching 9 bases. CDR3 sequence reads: CASSSGTGHSQPQHF. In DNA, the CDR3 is TGTGCCAGCTCATCGGGGACAGGGCATTCTCAGCCCCAGCATTTT. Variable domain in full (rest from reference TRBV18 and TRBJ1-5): NAGVMQNPRHLVRRRGQEARLRCSPMKGHSHVYWYRQLPEEGLKFMVYLQKENIIDESGMPKERFSAEFPKEGPSILRIQQVVRGDSAAYFCASSSGTGHSQPQHFGDGTRLSIL.